Reported below is one T cell receptor (beta chain). At the DNA level, this CDR3 is encoded by other sequences in the same sample as well. The data were obtained in a study of shared clonotypes between healthy human individuals. This CDR3 comprises 13 residues. Germline V lookup: CDR1 SGHAT, CDR2 FQNNGV. V was clipped by 5 bases and J by 5 bases, with 10 bases between them. TCRdb keeps only in-frame clones here, not all; method: immunoSEQ multiplex PCR. The data show millions of clones, with more than 85% seen just once and about 0.41% held by the top ten. The rearrangement links TRBV11-2 to TRBJ2-1; perhaps TRBD2 as D (5 bases). The receptor's source is a man aged 18 to 30 in good health. Some clones in this sample may be carry-over from other donors' samples. Sequencing was done on a sample of naive CD4+ T cells from PBMCs. The subset denotes: CD45RA+ positively selected. The CDR3 reads CASSVGLNNEQFF. DNA for the CDR3: TGTGCCAGCAGCGTCGGACTGAACAATGAGCAGTTCTTC. Complete variable domain (other parts from reference TRBV11-2 and TRBJ2-1): EAGVAQSPRYKIIEKRQSVAFWCNPISGHATLYWYQQILGQGPKLLIQFQNNGVVDDSQLPKDRFSAERLKGVDSTLKIQPAKLEDSAVYLCASSVGLNNEQFFGPGTRLTVL.